This paragraph covers one TCR beta chain sequence. Primers for the PCR totalled 60 Vbeta and 13 Jbeta. TCRdb keeps only in-frame clones here, not all; method: immunoSEQ multiplex PCR. This table holds 110,000 to 150,000 clones, 70% to 85% found once. The data derive from a study of cytomegalovirus exposure and HLA in healthy donors. The V and J ends lost 0 bases and 5 bases, in that order; junction bases with no gene match: 11. CDR3 length equals 16 residues. Germline CDR1 is SGDLS and CDR2 is YYNGEE. The clonotype was recovered from an older woman in good health and CMV-seropositive. The chain joins TRBV9 to TRBJ2-7; 7 nucleotides align to TRBD2. The sample taken for sequencing was PBMCs. In DNA form, the CDR3 reads TGTGCCAGCAGCGTAGGGGCTGGCGGGAGTACCCACGAGCAGTACTTC. This translates into CASSVGAGGSTHEQYF.